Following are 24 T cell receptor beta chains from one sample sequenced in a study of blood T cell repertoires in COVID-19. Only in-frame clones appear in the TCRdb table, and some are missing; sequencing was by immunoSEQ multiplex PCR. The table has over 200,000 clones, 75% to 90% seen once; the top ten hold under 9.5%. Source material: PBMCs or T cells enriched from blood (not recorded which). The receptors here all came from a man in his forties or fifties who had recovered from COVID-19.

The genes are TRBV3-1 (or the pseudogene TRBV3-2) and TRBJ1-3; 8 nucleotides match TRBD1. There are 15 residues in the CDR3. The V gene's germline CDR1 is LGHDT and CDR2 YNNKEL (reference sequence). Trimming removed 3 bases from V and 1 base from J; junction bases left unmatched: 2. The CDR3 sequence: CASSQRTGSGNTIYF. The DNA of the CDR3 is TGTGCCAGCAGCCAGAGGACAGGGTCTGGAAACACCATATATTTT.

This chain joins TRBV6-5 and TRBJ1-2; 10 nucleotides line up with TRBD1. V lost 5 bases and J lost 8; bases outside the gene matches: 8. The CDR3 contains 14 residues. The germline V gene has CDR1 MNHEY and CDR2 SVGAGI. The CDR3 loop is CASSQRQGAWGYTF. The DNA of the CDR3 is TGTGCCAGCAGTCAGAGACAGGGGGCATGGGGCTACACCTTC.

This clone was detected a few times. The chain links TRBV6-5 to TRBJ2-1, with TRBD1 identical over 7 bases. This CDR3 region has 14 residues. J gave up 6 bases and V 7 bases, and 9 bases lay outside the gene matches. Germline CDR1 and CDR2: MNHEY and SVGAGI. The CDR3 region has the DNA TGTGCCAGCACTAAACAGGGGTACCTCAATGAGCAGTTCTTC. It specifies CASTKQGYLNEQFF.

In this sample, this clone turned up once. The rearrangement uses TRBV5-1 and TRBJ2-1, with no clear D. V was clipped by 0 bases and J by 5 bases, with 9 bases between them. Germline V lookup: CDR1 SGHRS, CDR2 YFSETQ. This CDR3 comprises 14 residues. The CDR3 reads CASSLEARHNEQFF. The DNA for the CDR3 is TGCGCCAGCAGCTTGGAAGCGCGGCACAATGAGCAGTTCTTC.

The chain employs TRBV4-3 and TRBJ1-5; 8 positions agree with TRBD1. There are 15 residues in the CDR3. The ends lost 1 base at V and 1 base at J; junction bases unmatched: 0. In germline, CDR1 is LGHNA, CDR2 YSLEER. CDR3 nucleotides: TGCGCCAGCAGCCAAGGGACAGGGAGCAATCAGCCCCAGCATTTT. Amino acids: CASSQGTGSNQPQHF.

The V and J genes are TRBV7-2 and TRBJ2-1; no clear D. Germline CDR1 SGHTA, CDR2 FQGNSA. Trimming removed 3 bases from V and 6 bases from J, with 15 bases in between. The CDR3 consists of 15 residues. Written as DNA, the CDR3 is TGTGCCAGCAGCTTTAGACCACAGTTCCGCAATGAGCAGTTCTTC. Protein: CASSFRPQFRNEQFF.

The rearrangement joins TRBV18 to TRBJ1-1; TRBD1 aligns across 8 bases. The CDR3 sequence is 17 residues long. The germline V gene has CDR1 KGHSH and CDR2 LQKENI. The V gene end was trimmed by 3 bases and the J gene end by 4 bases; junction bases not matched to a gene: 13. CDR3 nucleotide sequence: TGTGCCAGCTCACCGACAGGGGCCCCTACCGGGGTCACTGAAGCTTTCTTT. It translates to CASSPTGAPTGVTEAFF.

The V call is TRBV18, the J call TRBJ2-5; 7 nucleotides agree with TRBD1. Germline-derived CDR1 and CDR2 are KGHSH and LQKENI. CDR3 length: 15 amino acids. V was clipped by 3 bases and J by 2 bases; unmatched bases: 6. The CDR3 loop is CASSPLPGQQETQYF. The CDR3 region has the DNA TGTGCCAGCTCACCCCTCCCGGGACAGCAAGAGACCCAGTACTTC. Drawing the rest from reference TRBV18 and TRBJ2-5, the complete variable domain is NAGVMQNPRHLVRRRGQEARLRCSPMKGHSHVYWYRQLPEEGLKFMVYLQKENIIDESGMPKERFSAEFPKEGPSILRIQQVVRGDSAAYFCASSPLPGQQETQYFGPGTRLLVL.

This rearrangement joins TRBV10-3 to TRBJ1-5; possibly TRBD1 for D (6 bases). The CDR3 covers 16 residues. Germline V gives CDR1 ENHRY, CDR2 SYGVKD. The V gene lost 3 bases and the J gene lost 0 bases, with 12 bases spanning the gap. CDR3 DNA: TGTGCCATCAGTGATCGGGGACATTCTAGCAATCAGCCCCAGCATTTT. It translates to CAISDRGHSSNQPQHF.

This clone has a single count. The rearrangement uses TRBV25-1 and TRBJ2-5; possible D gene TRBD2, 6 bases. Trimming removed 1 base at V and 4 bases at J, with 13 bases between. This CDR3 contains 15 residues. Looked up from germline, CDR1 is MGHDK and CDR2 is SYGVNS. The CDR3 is CASSEWTEGRETQYF. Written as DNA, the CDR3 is TGTGCCAGCAGTGAATGGACGGAGGGACGAGAGACCCAGTACTTC.

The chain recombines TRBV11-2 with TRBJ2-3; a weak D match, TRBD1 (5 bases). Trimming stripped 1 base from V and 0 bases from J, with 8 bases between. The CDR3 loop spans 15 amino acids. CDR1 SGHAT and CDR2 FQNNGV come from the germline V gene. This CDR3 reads CASSLAQVSTDTQYF. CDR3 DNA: TGTGCCAGCAGCTTAGCACAGGTTAGCACAGATACGCAGTATTTT.

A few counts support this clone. CDR3 residues: CASSQGGQASYQPQHF. Written as DNA, the CDR3 is TGTGCCAGCAGCCAAGGCGGACAGGCGAGCTATCAGCCCCAGCATTTT. J is TRBJ1-5 and V is TRBV4-2; the match to TRBD1 covers 7 bases. With 1 base clipped from V and 5 bases from J, the junction kept 8 bases outside the gene matches. The CDR3 has 16 amino acids. CDR1 and CDR2 (germline): LGHNA, YNFKEQ.

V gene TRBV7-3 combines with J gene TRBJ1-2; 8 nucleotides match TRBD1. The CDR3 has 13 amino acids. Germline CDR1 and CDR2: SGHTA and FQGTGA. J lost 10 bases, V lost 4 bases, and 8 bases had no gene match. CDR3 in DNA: TGTGCCAGCAGCTCCGGGGACAGGTCAGACTACACCTTC. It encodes CASSSGDRSDYTF.

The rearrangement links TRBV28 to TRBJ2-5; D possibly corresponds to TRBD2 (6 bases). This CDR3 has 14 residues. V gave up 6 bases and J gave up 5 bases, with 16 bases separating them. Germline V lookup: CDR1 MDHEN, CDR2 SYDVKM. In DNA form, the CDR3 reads TGTGCCAGCAGCCTTGGAGGGCCCTCTGAGACCCAGTACTTC. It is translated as CASSLGGPSETQYF.

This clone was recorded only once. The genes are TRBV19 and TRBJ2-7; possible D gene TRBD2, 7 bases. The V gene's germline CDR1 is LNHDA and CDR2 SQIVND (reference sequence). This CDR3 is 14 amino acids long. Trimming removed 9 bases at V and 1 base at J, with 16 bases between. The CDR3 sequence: CASRGAAGSYEQYF. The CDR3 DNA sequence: TGTGCCAGCCGGGGGGCCGCGGGGTCCTACGAGCAGTACTTC.

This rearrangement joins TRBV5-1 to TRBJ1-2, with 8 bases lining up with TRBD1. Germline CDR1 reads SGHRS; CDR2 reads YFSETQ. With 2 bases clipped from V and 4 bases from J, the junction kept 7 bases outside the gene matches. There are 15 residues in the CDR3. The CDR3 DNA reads TGCGCCAGCAGCTTAACGACAGGGGACGTCTATGGCTACACCTTC. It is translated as CASSLTTGDVYGYTF.

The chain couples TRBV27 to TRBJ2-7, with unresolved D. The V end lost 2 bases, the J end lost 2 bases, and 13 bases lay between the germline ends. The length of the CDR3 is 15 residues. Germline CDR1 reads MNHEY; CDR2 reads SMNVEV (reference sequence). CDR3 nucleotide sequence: TGTGCCAGCAGTTTAGCCCCGGCGGCTACCTACGAGCAGTACTTC. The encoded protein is CASSLAPAATYEQYF.

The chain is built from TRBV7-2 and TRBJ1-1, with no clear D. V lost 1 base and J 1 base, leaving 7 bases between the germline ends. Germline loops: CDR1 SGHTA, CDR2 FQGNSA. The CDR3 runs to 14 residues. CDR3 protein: CASSLDQENTEAFF. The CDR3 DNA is TGTGCCAGCAGCTTAGACCAGGAGAACACTGAAGCTTTCTTT.

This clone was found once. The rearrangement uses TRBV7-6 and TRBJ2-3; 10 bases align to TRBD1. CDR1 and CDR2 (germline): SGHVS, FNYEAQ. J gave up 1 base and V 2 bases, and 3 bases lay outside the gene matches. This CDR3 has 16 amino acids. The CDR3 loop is CASSLSGTGGTDTQYF. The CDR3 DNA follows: TGTGCCAGCAGCTTATCCGGGACAGGGGGCACAGATACGCAGTATTTT.

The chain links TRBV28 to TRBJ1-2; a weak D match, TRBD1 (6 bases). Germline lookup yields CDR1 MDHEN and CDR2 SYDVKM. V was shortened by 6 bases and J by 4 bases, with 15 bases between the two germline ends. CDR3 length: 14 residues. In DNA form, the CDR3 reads TGTGCCAGCAGCTCCCAGGGACAATCCTATGGCTACACCTTC. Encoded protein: CASSSQGQSYGYTF.

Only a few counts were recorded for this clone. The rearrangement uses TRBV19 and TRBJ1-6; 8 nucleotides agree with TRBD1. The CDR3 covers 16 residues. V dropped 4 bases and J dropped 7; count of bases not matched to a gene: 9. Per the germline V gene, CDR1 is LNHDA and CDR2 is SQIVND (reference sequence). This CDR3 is CASSTQTGAANSPLHF. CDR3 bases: TGTGCCAGTAGTACCCAGACAGGGGCGGCGAATTCACCCCTCCACTTT.

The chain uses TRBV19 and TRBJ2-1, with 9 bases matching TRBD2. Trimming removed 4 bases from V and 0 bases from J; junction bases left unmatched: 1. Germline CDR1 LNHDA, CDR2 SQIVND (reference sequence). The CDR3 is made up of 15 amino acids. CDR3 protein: CASSTTSGSYNEQFF. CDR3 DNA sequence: TGTGCCAGTAGTACGACTAGCGGCTCCTACAATGAGCAGTTCTTC.

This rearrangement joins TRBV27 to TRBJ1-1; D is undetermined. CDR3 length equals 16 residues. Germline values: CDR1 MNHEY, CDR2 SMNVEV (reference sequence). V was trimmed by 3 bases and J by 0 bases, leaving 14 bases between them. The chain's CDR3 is CASSFVPRPMNTEAFF. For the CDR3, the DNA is TGTGCCAGCAGTTTTGTCCCGCGGCCGATGAACACTGAAGCTTTCTTT.

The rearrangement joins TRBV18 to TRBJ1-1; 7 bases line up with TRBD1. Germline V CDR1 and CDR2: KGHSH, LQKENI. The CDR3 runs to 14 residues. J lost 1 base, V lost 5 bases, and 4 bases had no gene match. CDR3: CASSGNRGNTEAFF. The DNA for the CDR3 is TGTGCCAGCTCAGGTAACAGGGGGAACACTGAAGCTTTCTTT.